The 5 T cell receptor beta chains listed next were all sequenced from one sample in a study of T cells in Graves' hyperthyroidism and ophthalmopathy. The TCR beta CDR3 regions underwent amplification using RNA transcripts as the source. HTBI primers were used for first-round RT-PCR of the TCR CDR3. Using its own MiXCR run on the multiplex PCR reads, TCRdb lists one record per CDR3 protein. Here the sample spans hundreds of thousands of distinct CDR3 sequences, roughly 14% being singletons. The sequenced sample was blood. These receptors were taken from a woman in her 50s with Graves' ophthalmopathy.

The chain joins TRBV27 to TRBJ1-6; 7 nucleotides match TRBD1. CDR1 MNHEY and CDR2 SMNVEV come from the germline V gene (reference sequence). This CDR3 has 17 residues. With V trimmed by 2 bases and J by 0 bases, 4 bases remained unmatched. Here the CDR3 reads CASSLKDRSSYNSPLHF. As DNA, the CDR3 is TGTGCCAGCAGTTTAAAGGACAGGAGCTCCTATAATTCACCCCTCCACTTT.

This clonotype has more than one count but fewer than ten. The CDR3 region is CASSFLDMNTEAFF. The CDR3 bases are TGTGCCAGCAGCTTTTTAGACATGAACACTGAAGCTTTCTTT. The chain recombines TRBV7-9 with TRBJ1-1; no firm D call. Trimming left V 3 bases short and J 0 bases short, with 8 bases between. Per germline, CDR1 SEHNR and CDR2 FQNEAQ (reference sequence). The CDR3 has 14 residues.

This clonotype was observed at least ten times. This chain joins TRBV12-3 or TRBV12-4 and TRBJ2-1, with TRBD2 identical over 9 bases. V lost 6 bases and J lost 6; bases outside the gene matches: 18. The length of the CDR3 is 18 residues. The chain's CDR3 is CASSPRYRGGRAANEQFF. Written as DNA, the CDR3 is TGTGCCAGCAGCCCTCGGTATCGGGGCGGGAGGGCCGCCAATGAGCAGTTCTTC.

The chain links TRBV6-1 to TRBJ2-1; TRBD1 aligns across 8 bases. Losses at the gene ends were 7 bases for V and 7 bases for J; bases not matched to a gene: 6. CDR1 is MNHNS and CDR2 is SASEGT in the germline V gene. CDR3 length: 13 residues. This chain's CDR3 is CASTWTGRNEQFF. The CDR3 DNA sequence: TGTGCCAGCACCTGGACAGGGAGGAATGAGCAGTTCTTC.

This clonotype was seen a few times. The chain is built from TRBV20-1 and TRBJ2-7; the D gene is possibly TRBD2 (5 bases). This CDR3 spans 16 amino acids. V was shortened by 1 base and J by 0 bases, with 16 bases between the two germline ends. CDR1 DFQATT and CDR2 SNEGSKA come from the germline V gene (reference sequence). The CDR3 is CSARAPLAYSSYEQYF. The CDR3 bases are TGCAGTGCTAGAGCGCCGCTAGCCTATAGCTCCTACGAGCAGTACTTC.